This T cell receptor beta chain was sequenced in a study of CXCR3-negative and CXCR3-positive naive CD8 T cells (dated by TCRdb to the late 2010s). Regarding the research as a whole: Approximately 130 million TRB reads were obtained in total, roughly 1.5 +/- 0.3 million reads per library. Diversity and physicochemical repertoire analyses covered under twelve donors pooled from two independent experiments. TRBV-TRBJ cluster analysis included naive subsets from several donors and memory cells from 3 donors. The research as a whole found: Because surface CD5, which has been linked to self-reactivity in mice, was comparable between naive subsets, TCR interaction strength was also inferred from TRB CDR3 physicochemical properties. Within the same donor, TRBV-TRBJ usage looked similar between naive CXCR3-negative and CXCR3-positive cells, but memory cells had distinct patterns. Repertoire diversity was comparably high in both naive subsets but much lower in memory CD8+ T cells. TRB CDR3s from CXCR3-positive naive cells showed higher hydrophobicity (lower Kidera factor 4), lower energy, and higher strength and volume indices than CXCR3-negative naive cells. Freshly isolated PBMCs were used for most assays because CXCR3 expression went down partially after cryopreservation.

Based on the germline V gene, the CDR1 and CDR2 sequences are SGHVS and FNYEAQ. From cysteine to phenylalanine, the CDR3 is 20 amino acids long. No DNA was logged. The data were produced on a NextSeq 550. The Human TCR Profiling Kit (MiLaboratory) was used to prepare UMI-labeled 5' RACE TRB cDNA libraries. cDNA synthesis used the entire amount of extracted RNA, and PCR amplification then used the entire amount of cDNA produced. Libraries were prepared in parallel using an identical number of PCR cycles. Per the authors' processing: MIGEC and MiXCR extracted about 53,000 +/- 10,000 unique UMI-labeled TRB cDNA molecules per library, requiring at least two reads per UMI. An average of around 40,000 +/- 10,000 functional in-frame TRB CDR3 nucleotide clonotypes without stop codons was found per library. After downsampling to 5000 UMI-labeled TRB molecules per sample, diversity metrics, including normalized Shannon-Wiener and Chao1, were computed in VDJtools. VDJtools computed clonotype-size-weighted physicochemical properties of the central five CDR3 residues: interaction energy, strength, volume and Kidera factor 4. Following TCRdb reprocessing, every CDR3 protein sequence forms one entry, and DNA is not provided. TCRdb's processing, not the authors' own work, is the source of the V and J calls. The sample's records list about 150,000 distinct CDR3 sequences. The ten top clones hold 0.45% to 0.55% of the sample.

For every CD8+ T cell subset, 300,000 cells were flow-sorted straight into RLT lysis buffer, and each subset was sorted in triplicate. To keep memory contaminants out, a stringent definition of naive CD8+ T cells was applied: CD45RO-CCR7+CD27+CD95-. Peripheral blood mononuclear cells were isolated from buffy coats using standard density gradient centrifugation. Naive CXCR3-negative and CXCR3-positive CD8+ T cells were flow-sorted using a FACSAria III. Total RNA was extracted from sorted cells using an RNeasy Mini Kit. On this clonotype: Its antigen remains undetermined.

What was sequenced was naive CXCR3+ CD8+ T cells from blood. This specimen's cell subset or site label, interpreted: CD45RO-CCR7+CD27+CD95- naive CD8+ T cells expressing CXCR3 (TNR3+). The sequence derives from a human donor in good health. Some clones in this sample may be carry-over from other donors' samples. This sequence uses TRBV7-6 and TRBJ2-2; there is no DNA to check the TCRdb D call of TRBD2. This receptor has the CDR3 CASSPVSYPGLAGNTGELFF.